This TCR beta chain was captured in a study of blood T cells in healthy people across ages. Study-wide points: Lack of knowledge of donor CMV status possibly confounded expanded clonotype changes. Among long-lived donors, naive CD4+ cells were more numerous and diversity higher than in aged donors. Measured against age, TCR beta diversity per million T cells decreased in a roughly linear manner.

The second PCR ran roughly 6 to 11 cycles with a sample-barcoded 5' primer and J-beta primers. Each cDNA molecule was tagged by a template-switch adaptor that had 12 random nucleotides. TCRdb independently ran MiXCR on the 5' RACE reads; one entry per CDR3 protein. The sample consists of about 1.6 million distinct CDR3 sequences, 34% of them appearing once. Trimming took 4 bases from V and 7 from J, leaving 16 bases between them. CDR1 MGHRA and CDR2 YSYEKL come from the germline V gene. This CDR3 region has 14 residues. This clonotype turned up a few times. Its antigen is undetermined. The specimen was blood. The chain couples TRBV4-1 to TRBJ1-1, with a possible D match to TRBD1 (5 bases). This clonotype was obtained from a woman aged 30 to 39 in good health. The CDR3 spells CASSPDPGSSEAFF. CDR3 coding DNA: TGCGCCAGCAGCCCCGACCCAGGGTCAAGTGAAGCTTTCTTT.